In its sample, the clone carrying this T cell receptor beta chain was seen once. This specimen belongs to a study of T cell changes during pregnancy in multiple sclerosis. The method was immunoSEQ multiplex PCR; TCRdb's version includes in-frame clones alone and lacks a portion of them. The sample has 35,000 to 45,000 clones, roughly 93% seen once. The clonotype originates from a female donor with multiple sclerosis, enrolled in a pregnancy study. Material: CD4+ T cells from peripheral blood mononuclear cells, obtained in the first trimester of pregnancy.

Here the CDR3 DNA reads TGTGCCAGCAGTTGGGCGGACAGGGATTACAATGAGCAGTTCTTC. Amino acid sequence: CASSWADRDYNEQFF. The chain combines TRBV28 with TRBJ2-1, with 8 bases fitting TRBD1. This CDR3 comprises 15 residues. With 4 bases clipped from V and 4 bases from J, the junction kept 6 bases outside the gene matches. The germline CDR1 and CDR2 sequences are MDHEN and SYDVKM.